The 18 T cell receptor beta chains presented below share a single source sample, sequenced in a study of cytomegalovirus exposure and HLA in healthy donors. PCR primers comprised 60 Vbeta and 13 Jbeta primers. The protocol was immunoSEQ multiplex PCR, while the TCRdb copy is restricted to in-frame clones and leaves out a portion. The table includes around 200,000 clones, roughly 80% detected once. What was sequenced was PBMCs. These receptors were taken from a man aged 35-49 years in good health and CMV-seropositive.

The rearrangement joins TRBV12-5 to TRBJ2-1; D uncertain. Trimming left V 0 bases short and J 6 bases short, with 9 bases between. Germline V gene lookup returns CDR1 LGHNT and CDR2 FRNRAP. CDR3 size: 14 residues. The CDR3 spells CASGLVPGRNEQFF. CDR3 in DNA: TGTGCTAGTGGTTTGGTACCCGGTCGCAATGAGCAGTTCTTC.

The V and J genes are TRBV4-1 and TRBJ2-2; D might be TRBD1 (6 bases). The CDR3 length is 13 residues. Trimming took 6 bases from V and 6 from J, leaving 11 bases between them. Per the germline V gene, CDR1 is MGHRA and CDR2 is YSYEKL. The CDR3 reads CASRHRVSGELFF. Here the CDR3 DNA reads TGCGCCAGCAGGCACAGGGTTTCCGGGGAGCTGTTTTTT.

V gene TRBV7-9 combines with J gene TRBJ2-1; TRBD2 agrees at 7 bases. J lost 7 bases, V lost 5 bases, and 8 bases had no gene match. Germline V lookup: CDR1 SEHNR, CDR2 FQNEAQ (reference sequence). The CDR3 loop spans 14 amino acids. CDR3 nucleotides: TGTGCCAGCAGCCACCCTAGCGGTTGGAATGAGCAGTTCTTC. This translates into CASSHPSGWNEQFF.

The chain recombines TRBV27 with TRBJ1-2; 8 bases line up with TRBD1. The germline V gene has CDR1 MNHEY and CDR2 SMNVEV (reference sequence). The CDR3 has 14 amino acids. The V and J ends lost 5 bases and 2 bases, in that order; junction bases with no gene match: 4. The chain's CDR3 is CASSGQGSNYGYTF. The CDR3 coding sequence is TGTGCCAGCAGTGGACAGGGAAGCAACTATGGCTACACCTTC.

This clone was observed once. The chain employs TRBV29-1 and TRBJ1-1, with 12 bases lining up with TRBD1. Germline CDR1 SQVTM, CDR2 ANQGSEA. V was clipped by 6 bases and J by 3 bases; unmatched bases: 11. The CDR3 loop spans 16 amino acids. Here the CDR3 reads CSVRGGQGAVDTEAFF. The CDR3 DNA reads TGCAGCGTCCGAGGGGGACAGGGGGCGGTGGACACTGAAGCTTTCTTT.

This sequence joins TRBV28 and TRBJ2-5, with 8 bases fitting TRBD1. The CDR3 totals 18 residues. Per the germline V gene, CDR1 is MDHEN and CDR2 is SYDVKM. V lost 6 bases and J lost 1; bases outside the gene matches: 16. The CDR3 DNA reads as TGTGCCAGCAGGTCCGGGACAGGTCCAGTAGTCGGCCAAGAGACCCAGTACTTC. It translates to CASRSGTGPVVGQETQYF.

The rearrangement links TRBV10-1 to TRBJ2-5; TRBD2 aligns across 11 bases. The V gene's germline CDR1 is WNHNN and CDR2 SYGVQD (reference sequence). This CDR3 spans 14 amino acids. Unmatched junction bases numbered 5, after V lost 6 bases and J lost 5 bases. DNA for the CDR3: TGCGCCAGCAGAGAACTAGCGGGGGTTGAGACCCAGTACTTC. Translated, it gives CASRELAGVETQYF.

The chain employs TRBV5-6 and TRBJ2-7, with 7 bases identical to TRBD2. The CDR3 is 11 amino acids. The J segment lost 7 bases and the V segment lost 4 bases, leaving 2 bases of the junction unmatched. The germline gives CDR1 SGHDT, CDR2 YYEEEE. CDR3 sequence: CASSLGGEQYF. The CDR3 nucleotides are TGTGCCAGCAGCCTCGGGGGGGAGCAGTACTTC.

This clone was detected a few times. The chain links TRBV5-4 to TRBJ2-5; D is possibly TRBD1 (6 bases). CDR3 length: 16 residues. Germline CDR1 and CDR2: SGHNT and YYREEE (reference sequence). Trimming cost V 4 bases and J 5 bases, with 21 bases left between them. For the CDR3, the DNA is TGTGCCAGCAGCCCCGAACCGGGACACATTCAGGAGACCCAGTACTTC. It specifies CASSPEPGHIQETQYF.

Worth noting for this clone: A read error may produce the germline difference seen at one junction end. DNA for the CDR3: TGTGCCAGCAGCTTTGACCCCGAGACAGGGGGATTCTCCTTC. It specifies CASSFDPETGGFSF. This chain joins TRBV7-2 and TRBJ1-2, with 9 bases identical to TRBD1. Per germline, CDR1 SGHTA and CDR2 FQGNSA. The CDR3 has 14 residues.

CDR3 protein: CSVEEGSNQPQHF. Here the CDR3 DNA reads TGCAGCGTTGAGGAGGGGAGCAATCAGCCCCAGCATTTT. The J gene is TRBJ1-5, the V gene TRBV29-1; D is perhaps TRBD1 (5 bases). Trimming removed 3 bases at V and 1 base at J, with 7 bases between. Germline CDR1 reads SQVTM; CDR2 reads ANQGSEA. This CDR3 comprises 13 residues.

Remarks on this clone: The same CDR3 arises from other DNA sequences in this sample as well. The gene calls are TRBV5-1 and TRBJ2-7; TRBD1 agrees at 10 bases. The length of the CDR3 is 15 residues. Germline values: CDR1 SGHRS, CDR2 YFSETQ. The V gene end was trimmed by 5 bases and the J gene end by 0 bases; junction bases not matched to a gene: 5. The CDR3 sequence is CASRPGTGVSYEQYF. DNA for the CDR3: TGCGCCAGCAGGCCCGGGACAGGGGTCTCCTACGAGCAGTACTTC.

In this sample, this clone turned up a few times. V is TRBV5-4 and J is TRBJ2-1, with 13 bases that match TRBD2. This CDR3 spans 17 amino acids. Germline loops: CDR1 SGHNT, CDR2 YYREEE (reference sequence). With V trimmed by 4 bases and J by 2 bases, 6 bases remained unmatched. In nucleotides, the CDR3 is TGTGCCAGCAGCGTAGGACTAGCGGGGGTAACCTACAATGAGCAGTTCTTC. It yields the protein CASSVGLAGVTYNEQFF.

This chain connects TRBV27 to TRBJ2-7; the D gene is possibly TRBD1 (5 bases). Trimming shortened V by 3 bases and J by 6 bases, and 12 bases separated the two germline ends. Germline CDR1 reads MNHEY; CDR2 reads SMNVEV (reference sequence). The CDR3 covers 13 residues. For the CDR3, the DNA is TGTGCCAGCAGTTTTATAGGCCAGGGCGAGCAGTACTTC. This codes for CASSFIGQGEQYF.

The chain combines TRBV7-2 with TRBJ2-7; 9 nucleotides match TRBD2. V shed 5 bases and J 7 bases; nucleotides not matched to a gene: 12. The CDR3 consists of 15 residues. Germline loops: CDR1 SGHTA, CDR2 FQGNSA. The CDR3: CASSPGTSPSGEQYF. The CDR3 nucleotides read TGTGCCAGCAGCCCCGGGACTAGCCCTTCGGGAGAGCAGTACTTC.

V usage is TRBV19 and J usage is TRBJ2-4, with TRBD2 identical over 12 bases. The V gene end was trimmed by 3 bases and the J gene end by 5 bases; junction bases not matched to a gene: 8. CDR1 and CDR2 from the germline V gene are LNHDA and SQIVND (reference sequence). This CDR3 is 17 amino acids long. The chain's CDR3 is CASSIATSGGYQNIQYF. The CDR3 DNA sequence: TGTGCCAGTAGTATCGCTACTAGCGGGGGGTACCAAAACATTCAGTACTTC.

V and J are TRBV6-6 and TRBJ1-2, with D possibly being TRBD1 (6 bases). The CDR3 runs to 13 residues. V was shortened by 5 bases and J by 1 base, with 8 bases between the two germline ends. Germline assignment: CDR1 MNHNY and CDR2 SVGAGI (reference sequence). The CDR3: CASSHRDNYGYTF. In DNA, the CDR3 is TGTGCCAGCAGTCACAGGGATAACTATGGCTACACCTTC.

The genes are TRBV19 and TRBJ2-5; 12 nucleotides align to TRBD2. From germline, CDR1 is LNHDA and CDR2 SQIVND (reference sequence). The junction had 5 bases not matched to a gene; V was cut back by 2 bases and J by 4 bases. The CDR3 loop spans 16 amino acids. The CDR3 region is CASSITSGGTPETQYF. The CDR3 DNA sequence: TGTGCCAGTAGTATAACTAGCGGGGGGACCCCAGAGACCCAGTACTTC.